This entry lists 5 T cell receptor beta chains sequenced from one sample in a study of blood T cell repertoires in COVID-19. Assay used: immunoSEQ multiplex PCR; TCRdb lists only in-frame clones, some missing. The sample contains 200,000 to 250,000 clones, under 85% of which appear only once. Sequenced material: PBMCs or T cells enriched from blood (not recorded which). The receptors here all came from a man in his 60s who had recovered from COVID-19.

This clone was seen many times. The V and J genes are TRBV24-1 and TRBJ2-2; no reliable D call. CDR3 size: 16 residues. The ends were cut back, 2 bases at V and 4 bases at J, with 13 bases in the middle. Germline-derived CDR1 and CDR2 are KGHDR and SFDVKD. The CDR3 nucleotides are TGTGCCACCAGTGATTCCCTTATCGGTGGCACCGGGGAGCTGTTTTTT. As protein: CATSDSLIGGTGELFF.

The rearrangement links TRBV7-2 to TRBJ1-3; D not certain. Germline V gives CDR1 SGHTA, CDR2 FQGNSA. The CDR3 is 16 residues long. V was clipped by 2 bases and J by 3 bases, with 14 bases between them. The CDR3, as DNA: TGTGCCAGCAGCTTATTAGGGAGGTTGAATGGAAACACCATATATTTT. Protein: CASSLLGRLNGNTIYF.

The chain carries TRBV12-5 and TRBJ2-7; weak D call: TRBD1 (5 bases). CDR3 size: 14 residues. From germline, CDR1 is LGHNT and CDR2 FRNRAP. V lost 1 base to trimming and J lost 0 bases, with 7 bases between them. The CDR3 bases are TGTGCTAGTGGTTTGGGACAGAGCTCCTACGAGCAGTACTTC. This encodes CASGLGQSSYEQYF.

In its sample, this clone was seen once. The chain carries TRBV2 and TRBJ2-5; 9 bases agree with TRBD1. The J segment lost 5 bases and the V segment lost 4 bases, leaving 8 bases of the junction unmatched. CDR3 length equals 15 residues. CDR1 SNHLY and CDR2 FYNNEI come from the germline V gene. Written as DNA, the CDR3 is TGTGCCAGCAGTGGTGGGACAGGGAAAACGGAGACCCAGTACTTC. It specifies CASSGGTGKTETQYF.

The chain couples TRBV3-1 (or the pseudogene TRBV3-2) to TRBJ1-6; D is possibly TRBD1 (6 bases). This CDR3 spans 17 amino acids. CDR1 LGHDT and CDR2 YNNKEL come from the germline V gene (reference sequence). Between the trimmed V and J ends, which lost 1 base and 7 bases, there was a span of 17 bases. The CDR3, as DNA: TGTGCCAGCAGCCAAGTTAGCGGGGGCATCGTGAATTCACCCCTCCACTTT. The encoded protein is CASSQVSGGIVNSPLHF.